These 18 T cell receptor beta chains came from one sample sequenced in a study of human T cells and chemical hapten exposure. TCRdb reprocessed the RACE reads via MiXCR and lists one record per CDR3 protein. The data show 35,000 or so distinct CDR3 sequences, about 6.3% seen once. Time point described: patch test 1, 2 weeks after DPC sensitization. Treatment meaning: therapeutic diphenylcyclopropenone sensitization with weekly scalp DPC. The starting material, unfractionated whole blood, was used for total RNA extraction. Sequencing was performed on whole blood, taken in connection with sensitization to the hapten diphenylcyclopropenone (DPC). These receptor sequences come from a woman in her 30s with alopecia areata. Some clones in this sample may be carry-over from other donors' samples.

This clonotype was recorded at least ten times. The gene calls are TRBV2 and TRBJ1-4, with 9 positions matching TRBD1. In germline, CDR1 is SNHLY, CDR2 FYNNEI. V trimming: 6 bases; J trimming: 8 bases; junction bases outside the gene matches: 10. CDR3 length equals 15 residues. CDR3 sequence reads: CASRTLDRGQEKLFF. The CDR3 DNA follows: TGTGCCAGCAGAACCCTGGACAGGGGACAGGAAAAACTGTTTTTT.

This clonotype occurred many times. V and J are TRBV20-1 and TRBJ1-1; D perhaps matches TRBD1 (5 bases). V was pared by 0 bases and J by 2 bases, with 13 bases between. This CDR3 region has 15 residues. CDR1 DFQATT and CDR2 SNEGSKA come from the germline V gene (reference sequence). CDR3 coding DNA: TGCAGTGCTAGAGATCTGCCAGGGCGAAACACTGAAGCTTTCTTT. It encodes CSARDLPGRNTEAFF.

Ten or more counts support this clonotype. The V call is TRBV6-2 or TRBV6-3, the J call TRBJ2-3; TRBD1 matches at 9 bases. Trimming removed 4 bases from V and 6 bases from J; junction bases left unmatched: 5. The CDR3 spans 14 residues. The germline V gene encodes CDR1 MNHEY and CDR2 SVGEGT. CDR3 DNA sequence: TGTGCCAGCAGTTGGGGGACAGGGACGGATACGCAGTATTTT. As protein: CASSWGTGTDTQYF.

This clonotype has a count of ten or more. A junction end diverges from the germline sequence, so it may reflect a read error. The V gene is TRBV28, the J gene TRBJ1-1, with D possibly being TRBD1 (6 bases). Germline V gives CDR1 MDHEN, CDR2 SYDVKM. CDR3 size: 14 residues. For the CDR3, the DNA is TGTGCCAGCAATTTATACGGACAGTTCACTGAAGCTTTCTTT. This translates into CASNLYGQFTEAFF.

This clonotype was counted at least ten times. The chain combines TRBV7-8 with TRBJ1-1; TRBD1 matches 8 bases. V lost 5 bases to trimming and J lost 10 bases; unmatched junction nucleotides: 9. CDR1 and CDR2 (germline): SGHVS, FQNEAQ. The CDR3 totals 13 residues. Here the CDR3 DNA reads TGTGCCAGCAGCGTAGGACAGGGTCTTGTAGCTTTCTTT. It codes for CASSVGQGLVAFF.

This clonotype was observed many times. The chain joins TRBV27 to TRBJ2-1; no reliable D call. Trimming took off 2 bases at V and 1 base at J, with 9 bases between the two ends. There are 15 residues in the CDR3. Germline lookup yields CDR1 MNHEY and CDR2 SMNVEV (reference sequence). The CDR3 nucleotides read TGTGCCAGCAGTTTAAGGGCAAGGTCCTACAATGAGCAGTTCTTC. Its protein is CASSLRARSYNEQFF.

This clonotype was seen repeatedly, ten times or more. This chain joins TRBV15 and TRBJ1-2; TRBD1 might be the D (5 bases). Germline V gene lookup returns CDR1 LNHNV and CDR2 YYDKDF (reference sequence). The CDR3 covers 13 residues. V shed 0 bases and J shed 6 bases, with 8 bases lying between them. CDR3 in DNA: TGTGCCACCAGCAGAGAGGAAGGGGATGGCTACACCTTC. As protein: CATSREEGDGYTF.

The chain combines TRBV4-3 with TRBJ1-1, with D uncertain. Germline CDR1 and CDR2: LGHNA and YSLEER. Trimming left V 0 bases short and J 5 bases short, with 7 bases between. The CDR3 runs 13 residues. The DNA of the CDR3 is TGCGCCAGCAGCCAAGATAAGGTAACTGAAGCTTTCTTT. Translating gives CASSQDKVTEAFF.

This clonotype was observed a handful of times. This chain joins TRBV6-5 and TRBJ1-5; the match to TRBD1 covers 8 bases. The germline gives CDR1 MNHEY, CDR2 SVGAGI. Trimming removed 4 bases from V and 6 bases from J; junction bases left unmatched: 8. The CDR3 spans 15 residues. The CDR3 spells CASSSIGQGGQPQHF. CDR3 sequence (DNA): TGTGCCAGCAGTTCAATAGGACAGGGCGGTCAGCCCCAGCATTTT.

The J gene is TRBJ1-1, the V gene TRBV10-1, with 12 bases fitting TRBD1. V shed 0 bases and J 5 bases; nucleotides not matched to a gene: 4. Germline V gene lookup returns CDR1 WNHNN and CDR2 SYGVQD (reference sequence). This CDR3 region has 16 residues. The CDR3 DNA sequence: TGCGCCAGCAGTGAGTCCGGGACAGGGGGCTTAACTGAAGCTTTCTTT. Encoded protein: CASSESGTGGLTEAFF.

This clonotype was observed a handful of times. The J gene is TRBJ1-1, the V gene TRBV2; D unresolved. CDR3 length equals 13 residues. V gave up 6 bases and J gave up 0 bases, with 8 bases separating them. CDR1 is SNHLY, CDR2 FYNNEI, per germline. This CDR3 reads CASRTEMNTEAFF. For the CDR3, the DNA is TGTGCCAGCAGAACAGAAATGAACACTGAAGCTTTCTTT.

A few counts support this clonotype. This sequence joins TRBV12-3 or TRBV12-4 and TRBJ2-1; 8 nucleotides align to TRBD1. V lost 6 bases, J lost 16 bases, and 20 bases stayed unmatched. This CDR3 has 15 amino acids. The CDR3 DNA sequence: TGTGCCAGCAGGGGGACAGGAATTTATTATCGAGTCAGTTTCTTC. It specifies CASRGTGIYYRVSFF.

DNA of the CDR3: TGCGCCAGCAGCCAAGGGCTAGCGGGGGGGGAAGAGACCCAGTACTTC. Amino acids: CASSQGLAGGEETQYF. The genes are TRBV4-1 and TRBJ2-5; 12 bases match TRBD2. With 1 base clipped from V and 3 bases from J, the junction kept 3 bases outside the gene matches. Germline V gives CDR1 MGHRA, CDR2 YSYEKL. The length of the CDR3 is 16 residues.

In its sample, this clonotype was seen many times. This CDR3 reads CASSEFQDTNEKLFF. The CDR3 coding sequence is TGTGCCAGCAGTGAATTCCAGGACACGAATGAAAAACTGTTTTTT. This chain links TRBV2 with TRBJ1-4; D might be TRBD1 (5 bases). Germline V CDR1 and CDR2: SNHLY, FYNNEI. The CDR3 length is 15 residues. Deletions cut 2 bases from V and 5 bases from J, with 12 bases between.

The rearrangement links TRBV6-5 to TRBJ1-6; D call uncertain. CDR1 is MNHEY, CDR2 SVGAGI, per germline. The CDR3 contains 15 residues. V lost 5 bases and J 8 bases, leaving 16 bases between the germline ends. Here the CDR3 reads CASSQGSLGYSPLHF. For the CDR3, the DNA is TGTGCCAGCAGTCAAGGATCCCTGGGGTATTCACCCCTCCACTTT.

In its sample, this clonotype was seen once. One end of the junction fails to match germline, which may point to a read error. The CDR3 sequence: CASSLPGQLNEQIF. The CDR3 nucleotides read TGTGCCAGCAGCCTACCGGGACAATTAAATGAGCAGATCTTC. J is TRBJ2-1 and V is TRBV6-2 or TRBV6-3; the D gene is possibly TRBD1 (6 bases). The CDR3 is made up of 14 amino acids. Per germline, CDR1 MNHEY and CDR2 SVGEGT.

This clonotype has ten or more counts. The DNA for the CDR3 is TGCGCCAGCAGCGCCGGGACTAGCGGGGGGATGGGAGATACGCAGTATTTT. The encoded protein is CASSAGTSGGMGDTQYF. The V gene is TRBV5-1, the J gene TRBJ2-3; 15 bases are a match to TRBD2. The CDR3 has 17 amino acids. The V segment lost 4 bases and the J segment 5 bases; nucleotides outside the gene matches: 8. The germline gives CDR1 SGHRS, CDR2 YFSETQ.

This clonotype was picked up many times. The genes are TRBV18 and TRBJ2-3, with D unclear. This CDR3 has 11 amino acids. In germline, CDR1 is KGHSH, CDR2 LQKENI. Trimming took off 3 bases at V and 6 bases at J, with 4 bases between the two ends. The CDR3 nucleotides are TGTGCCAGCTCACCTTGGGATACGCAGTATTTT. It encodes CASSPWDTQYF.